This T cell receptor beta chain was recovered during a study of beta chain features in type 1 diabetes. Study in general: Examined across all samples were around 110,000,000 sorted cells. The study, taken as a whole, reports: VDJ junctions from type 1 diabetes patients carried fewer insertions and larger deletions. Among patients with Type 1 diabetes, TCRB CDR3s were moderately but significantly shorter in every one of the four CD4+ subsets. Cells with high TCR expression could be over-represented when cDNA is sequenced.

Expressed TCRB transcripts were sequenced after all isolated RNA was converted to cDNA. Clones were read by immunoSEQ multiplex PCR, and TCRdb kept only the in-frame ones, dropping some. The table has 350,000 to 400,000 clones, roughly 16% seen once; the top ten hold 0.019%. The CDR3 covers 16 residues. The V and J ends lost 5 bases and 0 bases respectively, with 15 bases between them. From germline, CDR1 is SGHTA and CDR2 FQGNSA. This clone has only a few counts. Its antigen remains unidentified. The sequencing sample was made of naive CD4+ T cells from blood. This rearrangement joins TRBV7-2 to TRBJ2-3; weak D call: TRBD2 (6 bases). The clonotype was recovered from a woman younger than 35 in good health. CDR3: CASSRLGGPSTDTQYF. The CDR3 DNA sequence: TGTGCCAGCAGCCGCTTGGGGGGACCTAGCACAGATACGCAGTATTTT.